The rows below give T cell receptor beta chains drawn from one sample of a study of cytomegalovirus exposure and HLA in healthy donors. Sequenced by immunoSEQ multiplex PCR; TCRdb stores in-frame clones only, minus some. The data contain more than 100,000 clones, under 90% of them singletons. Sequencing input: PBMCs. Receptors were obtained from a female donor in good health and CMV-seropositive. The CDR3 runs from the conserved cysteine through the conserved F or W. Fields, in order: J gene, D gene, clone size, V gene, CDR3 DNA, CDR3 protein. A D gene is named only where the DNA matches it firmly. Clone size is not always given. Where it is, it says once, few, many or a class for expanded clones.

TRBJ2-2	.	.	TRBV6-1	TGTGCCAGCAGTGAAATTCCCTCCACCGGGGAGCTGTTTTTT	CASSEIPSTGELFF
TRBJ2-6	.	.	TRBV6-5	TGTGCCAGCAGTTACAAGGGACTTTCTGGGGCCAACGTCCTGACTTTC	CASSYKGLSGANVLTF
TRBJ2-5	TRBD2	once	TRBV5-1	TGCGCCAGCAGCTTCGGGACTAGCGGATCCCAAGAGACCCAGTACTTC	CASSFGTSGSQETQYF
TRBJ1-4	.	few	TRBV2	TGTGCCAGCAGTGTACAAGTAAATGAAAAACTGTTTTTT	CASSVQVNEKLFF
TRBJ2-1	.	.	TRBV4-1	TGCGCCAGCAGCCAAGAGATCACTAGCTCCTACAATGAGCAGTTCTTC	CASSQEITSSYNEQFF
TRBJ1-2	.	.	TRBV7-2	TGTGCCAGCAGCCCGTATACAGTGATCTATGGCTACACCTTC	CASSPYTVIYGYTF
TRBJ2-3	.	.	TRBV5-4	TGTGCCAGCAGCTTACAGGGAAGGAGCACAGATACGCAGTATTTT	CASSLQGRSTDTQYF
TRBJ1-1	.	once	TRBV18	TGTGCCAGCTCCCCCGGACAGAGCACTTTGAACACTGAAGCTTTCTTT	CASSPGQSTLNTEAFF
TRBJ2-5	.	.	TRBV7-8	TGTGCCAGCAGCCGCCAAGAGACCCAGTACTTC	CASSRQETQYF
TRBJ1-2	.	.	TRBV10-3	TGTGCCATCAGCCGGGACACCTATAACTATGGCTACACCTTC	CAISRDTYNYGYTF
TRBJ1-1	TRBD1	.	TRBV25-1	TGTGCCAGCAGTGAATCAGGGGGCCTCACTGAAGCTTTCTTT	CASSESGGLTEAFF
TRBJ1-5	TRBD1	.	TRBV7-9	TGTGCCAGCAGCTCCGGGACAGGCCTCAATCAGCCCCAGCATTTT	CASSSGTGLNQPQHF
TRBJ1-6	.	.	TRBV6-1	TGTGCCAGCAACCCAGGGCCTAATAATTCACCCCTCCACTTT	CASNPGPNNSPLHF
TRBJ1-1	.	.	TRBV7-9	TGTGCCAGCAGCTTACTCACCTTACACGGAGCTGAAGCTTTCTTT	CASSLLTLHGAEAFF
TRBJ1-1	.	few	TRBV4-1	TGCGCCAGCAGCCCGTTGAAAGGGGAAGTGCGGACAGAGAACACTGAAGCTTTCTTT	CASSPLKGEVRTENTEAFF
TRBJ2-1	TRBD2	.	TRBV2	TGTGCCAGCAGGGAGGGACTAGCGGGGGCCAGCTTTTGGGATGAGCAGTTCTTC	CASREGLAGASFWDEQFF
TRBJ1-4	.	.	TRBV5-1	TGCGCCAGCAGCTTGCTTTCGGACAGATCAACTAATGAAAAACTGTTTTTT	CASSLLSDRSTNEKLFF
TRBJ1-4	.	few	TRBV9	TGTGCCAGCAGCGTAGAGGGGATGTTTGGTGAAAAACTGTTTTTT	CASSVEGMFGEKLFF
TRBJ2-1	.	.	TRBV19	TGTGCCAGTACGGGGAGTGGTGAGCAGTTCTTC	CASTGSGEQFF
TRBJ1-1	.	.	TRBV5-4	TGTGCCAGCAGCCCGATTGGGCGGGGATTCACTGAAGCTTTCTTT	CASSPIGRGFTEAFF
TRBJ2-7	.	once	TRBV19	TGTGCCAGTAGTATCAGCGGAATCGTCTACGAGCAGTACTTC	CASSISGIVYEQYF
TRBJ2-3	.	.	TRBV30	TGTGCCTGGGACAGGGATACGCAGTATTTT	CAWDRDTQYF
TRBJ2-1	TRBD2	.	TRBV7-2	TGTGCCAGCAGCTTAGACGGGGGGTTGAATGAGCAGTTCTTC	CASSLDGGLNEQFF
TRBJ2-3	.	.	TRBV5-1	TGCGCCAGTGGTCGGAGTTTCACAGATACGCAGTATTTT	CASGRSFTDTQYF
TRBJ2-3	.	.	TRBV5-1	TGCGCCAGCAGCCCGGTCGGGGGATTCACAGATACGCAGTATTTT	CASSPVGGFTDTQYF
TRBJ2-1	.	.	TRBV2	TGTGCCAGCAGAGGGGCCGACAGTAAGCAGTTCTTC	CASRGADSKQFF
TRBJ1-1	.	.	TRBV7-2	TGTGCCAGCATCCCCAGGGGTTGGACTGAAGCTTTCTTT	CASIPRGWTEAFF
TRBJ1-2	TRBD1	.	TRBV6-5	TGTGCCAGCACCAGCCGGGACAGGTTACATGGCTACACCTTC	CASTSRDRLHGYTF
TRBJ1-3	TRBD1	.	TRBV7-9	TGTGCCAGCAGCCCGGGACAGGGAAGTCGGAACACCATATATTTT	CASSPGQGSRNTIYF
TRBJ1-3	.	.	TRBV5-6	TGTGCCAGCAGCTTGATACACCCTGGAAACACCATATATTTT	CASSLIHPGNTIYF
TRBJ2-7	TRBD1	.	TRBV28	TGTGCCAGCAGACGACCGGGACAGGGGGCTTACGAGCAGTACTTC	CASRRPGQGAYEQYF
TRBJ2-7	.	once	TRBV10-3	TGTGCCATCAGTGAGTCGCCGGGAAGGGGGTTTGAGCAGTACTTC	CAISESPGRGFEQYF
TRBJ1-5	TRBD1	.	TRBV6-6	TGTGCCAGCAGTTACCCCGGACAGGGTCAATCAGCCCAGCATTTT	CASSYPGQGQSAQHF
TRBJ1-2	TRBD1	few	TRBV27	TGTGCCAGCAGTTCCGTCACAGGGGGCGCGATAAACTTC	CASSSVTGGAINF
TRBJ1-6	TRBD1	.	TRBV27	TGTGCCAGCAGCCTGTACAGGGGTAGAGATTCACCCCTCCACTTT	CASSLYRGRDSPLHF
TRBJ2-6	.	.	TRBV7-2	TGTGCCAGCGCGGGGCGCTTGACTGGGGCCAACGTCCTGACTTTC	CASAGRLTGANVLTF
TRBJ2-5	TRBD2	.	TRBV2	TGTGCCAGCAGTGGGGACCGGGGGGGACCTGAGACCCAGTACTTC	CASSGDRGGPETQYF
TRBJ1-4	.	.	TRBV18	TGTGCCAGCTCACTCTACTCCCGCGGGACGTCTAATGAAAAACTGTTTTTT	CASSLYSRGTSNEKLFF
TRBJ1-6	.	few	TRBV9	TGTGCCAGCAGCGTACGTGGGGGGAAAAATTCACCCCTCCACTTT	CASSVRGGKNSPLHF
TRBJ2-5	.	.	TRBV5-6	TGTGCCAGCAGCTTGTACAGGGCACAAGAGACCCAGTACTTC	CASSLYRAQETQYF
TRBJ1-4	TRBD1	.	TRBV19	TGTGCCAGTAGGCGGGACAGGGAAGGAAAACTGTTTTTT	CASRRDREGKLFF
TRBJ1-1	.	.	TRBV7-2	TGTGCCAGCAGCGGGGGGGGAGCTTTCTTT	CASSGGGAFF
TRBJ1-4	TRBD1	.	TRBV5-4	TGTGCCAGCAGCTTGAATTCCGGGACAGGGTATGAAAAACTGTTTTTT	CASSLNSGTGYEKLFF
TRBJ2-1	TRBD2	.	TRBV5-4	TGTGCCAGCAGGGCTAGCGGGGGGCCGGTTAATGAGCAGTTCTTC	CASRASGGPVNEQFF
TRBJ2-3	TRBD2	.	TRBV5-1	TGCGCCAGCAGCTACTATCCTGTTATCGAGCGGGGGTTCACCACAGATACGCAGTATTTT	CASSYYPVIERGFTTDTQYF
TRBJ1-4	TRBD1	few	TRBV5-6	TGTGCCAGCAGCTCCACAGGGGGTATTAATGAAAAACTGTTTTTT	CASSSTGGINEKLFF
TRBJ1-2	.	once	TRBV5-1	TGCGCCAGCAGCTTCTCACAGCCACCTTCCGTCTATGGCTACACCTTC	CASSFSQPPSVYGYTF
TRBJ1-1	.	.	TRBV5-1	TGCGCCAGCAACGAGGAGGAACAAGCTGAAGCTTTCTTT	CASNEEEQAEAFF
TRBJ1-1	TRBD1	.	TRBV7-8	TGTGCCAGCAGCCCGTTTACCGGGACAGGCCGCCGCCAGAACACTGAAGCTTTCTTT	CASSPFTGTGRRQNTEAFF
TRBJ2-1	TRBD2	.	TRBV4-2	TGTGCCAGCAGCCAAGACCAACTAGCGGGGTGGGATGAGCAGTTCTTC	CASSQDQLAGWDEQFF
TRBJ1-5	TRBD1	.	TRBV9	TGTGCCAGCAGCGCTGGACAGGTCAATCAGCCCCAGCATTTT	CASSAGQVNQPQHF
TRBJ1-4	TRBD1	.	TRBV2	TGTGCCAGCAGGCGACAGGGGAGGGATGAAAAACTGTTTTTT	CASRRQGRDEKLFF
TRBJ1-5	TRBD1	.	TRBV19	TGTGCCAGTAGTCTGGACAGGTACCCAAATCAGCCCCAGCATTTT	CASSLDRYPNQPQHF